The clone carrying this TCR beta chain was counted a single time. Authors' methods: Reference gene primer amplification gave nucleated cell count estimates. Only in-frame clones appear in the TCRdb table, and some are missing; sequencing was by immunoSEQ multiplex PCR. V, J and clone size were drawn from that table, and D and trimming were deduced from the DNA. This sample yields around 150,000 clones, of which 85% to 90% are seen a single time; 2% to 2.5% belongs to the top ten. The data are from a study of blood T cell repertoires in COVID-19. Turning to the study itself: PBMCs, B-cell-depleted T cells, or T cells were the source of the cDNA or gDNA that made up the material.

Trimming left V 7 bases short and J 11 bases short, with 17 bases between. The CDR3 runs to 12 residues. Sequencing input: peripheral blood. J is TRBJ1-1 and V is TRBV12-3 or TRBV12-4; tentative D call: TRBD1 (5 bases). The clonotype comes from a man aged 50 to 60 with active COVID-19. The CDR3 DNA is TGTGCCAGCACTACCAGACAGTTAGGGGCTTTCTTT. Translation gives CASTTRQLGAFF.